This TCR beta chain was sequenced during a study of blood T cells in healthy people across ages. General study results and limits: The recorded TCR beta diversity per million T cells decreased in a roughly linear manner with age.

A second PCR, run for roughly 7 to 11 cycles, used a sample-barcoded 5' primer plus a J-beta primer mix. MiXCR, applied by TCRdb to the 5' RACE reads, yields one record per CDR3 protein. The repertoire holds approximately 1.5 million distinct CDR3 sequences, with 30% to 35% as singletons. Germline V CDR1 and CDR2: SEHNR, FQNEAQ (reference sequence). Between the trimmed V and J ends, which lost 7 bases and 3 bases, there was a span of 10 bases. The CDR3 loop spans 12 amino acids. This clonotype was seen only a few times. Antigen specificity is unknown. The rearrangement joins TRBV7-9 to TRBJ2-7, with a tentative D call TRBD1 (5 bases). Sample: blood. This receptor was identified in a young woman in good health. CDR3 sequence (DNA): TGTGCCAGCAACGTTGACAGCTACGAGCAGTACTTC. Translating it yields CASNVDSYEQYF.